The T cell receptor (beta chain) under discussion was sequenced for a study of blood T cell repertoires in COVID-19. Across the study: COVID-19 samples, acute and convalescent, were from the United States, Italy and Spain. PBMCs, B-cell-depleted T cells, or T cells provided the cDNA or gDNA that made up the material.

V shed 0 bases, J shed 2 bases, and the junction held 2 bases outside the gene matches. The CDR3 length is 18 residues. The germline V gene encodes CDR1 SGDLS and CDR2 YYNGEE. Libraries were prepared by immunoSEQ multiplex PCR; TCRdb keeps only in-frame clonotypes and omits some of them. The sample consists of about 240,000 clones, about 80% of them appearing once. Sequencing was done on a sample of peripheral blood. The TCR was taken from a woman of 80 years or more with acute or convalescent COVID-19. The chain couples TRBV9 to TRBJ2-1, with 16 bases matching TRBD2. The CDR3 DNA follows: TGTGCCAGCAGCGTAGTTGGGACTAGCGGGGGGGCCTACAATGAGCAGTTCTTC. Translation: CASSVVGTSGGAYNEQFF.